Below, 27 T cell receptor beta chains from the same sample are listed, as sequenced in a study of blood T cell repertoires in COVID-19. Repertoires were generated with immunoSEQ multiplex PCR, while TCRdb's copy carries only in-frame clones and drops some. The sample contains approximately 220,000 clones, 87% of which appear only once. Sequenced: PBMCs or T cells enriched from blood (not recorded which). The receptors originated from a woman in her 30s with acute COVID-19.

The rearrangement uses TRBV19 and TRBJ1-2; tentative D call: TRBD1 (5 bases). V dropped 1 base and J dropped 4 bases, with 16 bases sitting between them. There are 16 residues in the CDR3. Germline lookup yields CDR1 LNHDA and CDR2 SQIVND (reference sequence). This CDR3 is CASSIGTGDTFYGYTF. CDR3 in DNA: TGTGCCAGTAGTATAGGTACAGGCGATACATTCTATGGCTACACCTTC.

This clone appeared once. This chain joins TRBV12-3 or TRBV12-4 and TRBJ1-1, with D unresolved. With 4 bases removed from V and 2 bases from J, the gap between germline ends came to 8 bases. The CDR3 loop spans 13 amino acids. CDR3 sequence: CASSSYSNTEAFF. Here the CDR3 DNA reads TGTGCCAGCAGTTCCTACAGCAACACTGAAGCTTTCTTT.

The chain employs TRBV18 and TRBJ1-2, with 8 bases fitting TRBD1. The CDR3 extends over 15 amino acids. Germline loops: CDR1 KGHSH, CDR2 LQKENI. V lost 2 bases, J lost 8 bases, and 10 bases stayed unmatched. CDR3 bases: TGTGCCAGCTCACCAGAAGCAGGGGGCTTACGGGGCTACACCTTC. Residues: CASSPEAGGLRGYTF.

The chain couples TRBV19 to TRBJ2-3, with TRBD2 matching 10 bases. With 6 bases clipped from V and 2 bases from J, the junction kept 14 bases outside the gene matches. CDR3 length equals 18 residues. Germline V gene lookup returns CDR1 LNHDA and CDR2 SQIVND (reference sequence). CDR3 residues: CASRSRGTSGDYTDTQYF. The DNA of the CDR3 is TGTGCCAGTAGATCACGGGGTACTAGCGGGGACTACACAGATACGCAGTATTTT.

The J gene is TRBJ1-5, the V gene TRBV10-3, with 7 bases that match TRBD1. Germline CDR1 reads ENHRY; CDR2 reads SYGVKD. J lost 4 bases, V lost 6 bases, and 6 bases had no gene match. This CDR3 is 14 amino acids long. In nucleotides, the CDR3 is TGTGCCATCAGCACAGGGGCCAGAAATCAGCCCCAGCATTTT. As protein: CAISTGARNQPQHF.

The CDR3 loop reads CASSGPGGNTEAFF. CDR3 sequence (DNA): TGTGCCAGCAGCGGCCCGGGAGGGAACACTGAAGCTTTCTTT. The rearrangement uses TRBV5-6 and TRBJ1-1; D uncertain. Germline V CDR1 and CDR2: SGHDT, YYEEEE. There are 14 residues in the CDR3. Between the trimmed V and J ends, which lost 4 bases and 1 base, there was a span of 11 bases.

The V call is TRBV6-5, the J call TRBJ1-2; a possible D gene is TRBD1 (6 bases). This CDR3 comprises 15 residues. Per germline, CDR1 MNHEY and CDR2 SVGAGI. V was shortened by 8 bases and J by 1 base, with 17 bases between the two germline ends. The CDR3 protein is CASARTETFNYGYTF. DNA for the CDR3: TGTGCCAGCGCTAGGACAGAGACATTTAACTATGGCTACACCTTC.

The chain recombines TRBV7-6 with TRBJ1-1; maybe TRBD1 (6 bases). This CDR3 comprises 15 residues. Trimming stripped 1 base from V and 0 bases from J, with 9 bases between. Germline V gives CDR1 SGHVS, CDR2 FNYEAQ. CDR3 sequence reads: CASSLGAGVNTEAFF. The CDR3 bases are TGTGCCAGCAGCTTAGGGGCAGGGGTGAACACTGAAGCTTTCTTT.

The chain uses TRBV4-1 and TRBJ1-2, with TRBD1 matching over 7 bases. Germline lookup yields CDR1 MGHRA and CDR2 YSYEKL. V shed 2 bases and J 4 bases; nucleotides not matched to a gene: 10. The CDR3 spans 16 residues. The CDR3 DNA reads as TGCGCCAGCAGCCAACCCCGACAGGGAAGGTCCTATGGCTACACCTTC. Translation gives CASSQPRQGRSYGYTF.

V usage is TRBV3-1 (or the pseudogene TRBV3-2) and J usage is TRBJ1-2, with 7 bases aligning to TRBD1. Germline CDR1 LGHDT, CDR2 YNNKEL (reference sequence). V trimming: 4 bases; J trimming: 2 bases; junction bases outside the gene matches: 4. This CDR3 contains 14 residues. The CDR3 loop reads CASSRGQANYGYTF. The CDR3 bases are TGTGCCAGCAGCCGCGGACAGGCAAACTATGGCTACACCTTC.

This clone was detected ten times or more. The chain joins TRBV6-5 to TRBJ1-5; D perhaps matches TRBD1 (5 bases). Germline CDR1 MNHEY, CDR2 SVGAGI. CDR3 length: 15 residues. Between the trimmed V and J ends, which lost 0 bases and 6 bases, there was a span of 12 bases. CDR3 sequence: CASSYSSGYGQPQHF. The CDR3 nucleotides read TGTGCCAGCAGTTACTCGTCAGGGTACGGTCAGCCCCAGCATTTT.

The chain has TRBV7-6 and TRBJ1-2; a possible D gene is TRBD1 (5 bases). V lost 2 bases and J lost 7, with 11 bases in between. Germline CDR1 is SGHVS and CDR2 is FNYEAQ. The CDR3 consists of 13 residues. The CDR3: CASSLLGAGGYTF. CDR3 sequence (DNA): TGTGCCAGCAGCTTATTAGGGGCCGGTGGCTACACCTTC.

The chain links TRBV11-3 to TRBJ2-3; tentative D call: TRBD1 (5 bases). V lost 3 bases and J lost 9, with 10 bases in between. Germline CDR1 is SGHNT and CDR2 is YENEEA. The CDR3 runs 12 residues. CDR3 residues: CASSLAGKTQYF. The CDR3 nucleotides read TGTGCCAGCAGCTTGGCAGGGAAAACGCAGTATTTT.

This chain uses TRBV19 with TRBJ1-2, with D maybe TRBD1 (5 bases). V lost 9 bases, J lost 5 bases, and 16 bases lay in between. The CDR3 extends over 13 amino acids. CDR1 is LNHDA and CDR2 is SQIVND in the germline V gene (reference sequence). In DNA form, the CDR3 reads TGTGCCAGCGGCCGGGGGTTTAGATATGGCTACACCTTC. It translates to CASGRGFRYGYTF.

The genes are TRBV9 and TRBJ1-6; tentative D call: TRBD1 (6 bases). Looked up from germline, CDR1 is SGDLS and CDR2 is YYNGEE. Trimming stripped 7 bases from V and 3 bases from J, with 17 bases between. The CDR3 length is 16 residues. The CDR3 nucleotides read TGTGCCAGCTCCCCCCTCGGGACAAGCTATAATTCACCCCTCCACTTT. Translation gives CASSPLGTSYNSPLHF.

V is TRBV10-3 and J is TRBJ1-1; D is possibly TRBD1 (5 bases). Germline V gene lookup returns CDR1 ENHRY and CDR2 SYGVKD. This CDR3 contains 16 residues. The ends were cut back, 3 bases at V and 1 base at J, with 15 bases in the middle. The CDR3 protein is CAISDPRGGWNTEAFF. DNA for the CDR3: TGTGCCATCAGTGACCCGCGGGGGGGGTGGAACACTGAAGCTTTCTTT.

The genes are TRBV5-1 and TRBJ1-1; a weak D match, TRBD1 (6 bases). Trimming took 9 bases from V and 1 from J, leaving 19 bases between them. The germline V gene encodes CDR1 SGHRS and CDR2 YFSETQ. CDR3 length: 15 residues. CDR3 loop: CATTPGVSENTEAFF. CDR3 bases: TGCGCCACCACCCCAGGGGTGTCGGAGAACACTGAAGCTTTCTTT.

The CDR3 here is CASSHGTGKSGNTIYF. CDR3 in DNA: TGCGCCAGCAGCCACGGGACAGGGAAATCTGGAAACACCATATATTTT. V and J are TRBV5-1 and TRBJ1-3; TRBD1 matches 9 bases. The CDR3 contains 16 residues. V lost 4 bases, J lost 1 base, and 6 bases stayed unmatched. Looked up from germline, CDR1 is SGHRS and CDR2 is YFSETQ. The full variable domain, with the rest looked up from reference TRBV5-1 and TRBJ1-3, is KAGVTQTPRYLIKTRGQQVTLSCSPISGHRSVSWYQQTPGQGLQFLFEYFSETQRNKGNFPGRFSGRQFSNSRSEMNVSTLELGDSALYLCASSHGTGKSGNTIYFGEGSWLTVV.

The chain couples TRBV27 to TRBJ2-3; a weak D match, TRBD2 (5 bases). The CDR3 totals 11 residues. The V gene lost 7 bases and the J gene lost 6 bases, with 8 bases spanning the gap. Germline-derived CDR1 and CDR2 are MNHEY and SMNVEV (reference sequence). The CDR3 nucleotides are TGTGCCAGCAAGGAGGCCGATACGCAGTATTTT. It codes for CASKEADTQYF.

V is TRBV6-6 and J is TRBJ1-2, with 9 bases identical to TRBD1. This CDR3 is 12 amino acids long. Trimming took 6 bases from V and 8 from J; bases not matched to a gene: 4. Germline V gene sequence: CDR1 MNHNY, CDR2 SVGAGI (reference sequence). The CDR3 protein is CASSTGGQGYTF. CDR3 DNA: TGTGCCAGCAGCACAGGGGGCCAGGGCTACACCTTC.

In regard to this clone: Germline and junction disagree at one end, which may indicate a read error. The chain recombines TRBV19 with TRBJ1-5; TRBD1 matches 8 bases. Germline V CDR1 and CDR2: LNHDA, SQIVND (reference sequence). The CDR3 runs 14 residues. In nucleotides, the CDR3 is TGTGCCAGTAGTCGGGCAGGGGGCAAGCAGCCCCAGCATTTT. Protein sequence: CASSRAGGKQPQHF.

This rearrangement joins TRBV2 to TRBJ2-4, with TRBD2 matching 7 bases. Losses at the gene ends were 2 bases for V and 0 bases for J; bases not matched to a gene: 4. The CDR3 has 16 residues. Germline V gene lookup returns CDR1 SNHLY and CDR2 FYNNEI. This CDR3 is CASSERREGAKNIQYF. In nucleotides, the CDR3 is TGTGCCAGCAGTGAAAGAAGGGAGGGAGCCAAAAACATTCAGTACTTC.

The chain joins TRBV3-1 (or the pseudogene TRBV3-2) to TRBJ2-3; D perhaps matches TRBD2 (6 bases). V gave up 0 bases and J gave up 1 base, with 11 bases separating them. Germline loops: CDR1 LGHDT, CDR2 YNNKEL (reference sequence). The CDR3 has 16 residues. CDR3 region: CASSQDAPSGTDTQYF. The CDR3 region has the DNA TGTGCCAGCAGCCAAGATGCGCCTAGCGGCACAGATACGCAGTATTTT.

The rearrangement links TRBV12-3 or TRBV12-4 to TRBJ1-2; unclear D gene. V lost 1 base to trimming and J lost 4 bases, with 7 bases between them. There are 13 residues in the CDR3. The CDR3 nucleotides read TGTGCCAGCAGTTTAGAAGACTCCTATGGCTACACCTTC. This gives the protein CASSLEDSYGYTF.

The V gene is TRBV21-1, the J gene TRBJ1-6. TRBV21-1 is described as a pseudogene. The CDR3 loop spans 14 amino acids. CDR3 DNA sequence: TGTGCCAGCAGCCACCGGGACTTCTATTCACCCCTCCACTTT. Amino acid sequence: CASSHRDFYSPLHF.

J is TRBJ1-2 and V is TRBV7-6, with D possibly matching TRBD1 (5 bases). Germline-derived CDR1 and CDR2 are SGHVS and FNYEAQ. Trimming cost V 1 base and J 0 bases, with 18 bases left between them. The length of the CDR3 is 18 residues. DNA of the CDR3: TGTGCCAGCAGCTTAGAGCCCCCACTTGGGGGGGCTAACTATGGCTACACCTTC. Its translation is CASSLEPPLGGANYGYTF. Supplemented by reference TRBV7-6 and TRBJ1-2, the full variable domain reads GAGVSQSPRYKVTKRGQDVALRCDPISGHVSLYWYRQALGQGPEFLTYFNYEAQQDKSGLPNDRFSAERPEGSISTLTIQRTEQRDSAMYRCASSLEPPLGGANYGYTFGSGTRLTVV.

The chain couples TRBV11-3 to TRBJ1-6; perhaps TRBD1 as D (6 bases). The germline V and J ends were trimmed by 3 bases and 7 bases, with 7 bases remaining between them. Germline CDR1 SGHNT, CDR2 YENEEA. CDR3 length: 13 amino acids. CDR3 in DNA: TGTGCCAGCAGCTTCGGACAGAATTCACCCCTCCACTTT. It encodes CASSFGQNSPLHF.